The subject of this entry is one TCR beta chain. Its antigen is not known. The data originate from a study of response to subunit inactivated influenza vaccine. General study findings and limits: The authors proposed limited new T cell recruitment per seasonal influenza vaccination.

The CDR3 has 16 residues. Germline-derived CDR1 and CDR2 are SGHAT and FQNNGV. With 1 base clipped from V and 3 bases from J, the junction kept 5 bases outside the gene matches. TCRdb re-called the RT-PCR reads with MiXCR, one entry per CDR3 protein. The sample gives more than 700,000 distinct CDR3 sequences, 21% of which show up once; roughly 10% is in the top ten. This sequence was found in a man in his fifties who received an inactivated influenza vaccine. The starting material was PBMCs from blood, obtained around 5 days after vaccination. The chain uses TRBV11-2 and TRBJ2-1, with 8 bases matching TRBD2. The CDR3 region has the DNA TGTGCCAGCAGCTTAGCGGGGAGCGGGAGCTACAATGAGCAGTTCTTC. It codes for CASSLAGSGSYNEQFF.